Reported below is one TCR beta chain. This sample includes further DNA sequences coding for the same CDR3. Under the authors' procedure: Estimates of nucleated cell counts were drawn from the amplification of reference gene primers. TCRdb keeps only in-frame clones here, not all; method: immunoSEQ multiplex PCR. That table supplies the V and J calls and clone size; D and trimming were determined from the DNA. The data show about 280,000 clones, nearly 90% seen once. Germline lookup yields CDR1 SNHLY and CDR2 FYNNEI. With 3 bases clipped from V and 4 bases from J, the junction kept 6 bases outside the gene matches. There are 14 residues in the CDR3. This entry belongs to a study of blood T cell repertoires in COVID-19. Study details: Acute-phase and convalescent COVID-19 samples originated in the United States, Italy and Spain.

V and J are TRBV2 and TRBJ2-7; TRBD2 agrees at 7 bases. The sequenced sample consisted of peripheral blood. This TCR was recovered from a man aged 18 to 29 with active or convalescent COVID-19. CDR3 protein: CASSEGGGPYEQYF. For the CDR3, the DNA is TGTGCCAGCAGTGAGGGCGGGGGACCTTACGAGCAGTACTTC.